The 7 T cell receptor beta chains presented below share a single source sample, sequenced in a study of blood T cell repertoires in COVID-19. Only in-frame clones appear in the TCRdb table, and some are missing; sequencing was by immunoSEQ multiplex PCR. The sample includes 100,000 or so clones, approximately 86% of them seen just once. The source material was peripheral blood. The origin of the receptors is a woman in her seventies with active or convalescent COVID-19.

V and J are TRBV2 and TRBJ2-7; 7 nucleotides line up with TRBD2. CDR3 length: 15 residues. The germline CDR1 and CDR2 sequences are SNHLY and FYNNEI. V trimming: 6 bases; J trimming: 4 bases; junction bases outside the gene matches: 12. As DNA, the CDR3 is TGTGCCAGCAGGCCGGGACTATTAGCAACGTACGAGCAGTACTTC. Its translation: CASRPGLLATYEQYF. The whole variable domain, remainder taken from reference TRBV2 and TRBJ2-7, is EPEVTQTPSHQVTQMGQEVILRCVPISNHLYFYWYRQILGQKVEFLVSFYNNEISEKSEIFDDQFSVERPDGSNFTLKIRSTKLEDSAMYFCASRPGLLATYEQYFGPGTRLTVT.

CDR3 loop: CASSKGVRGLNTEAFF. As DNA, the CDR3 is TGTGCCAGCAGCAAAGGGGTCAGGGGGCTCAACACTGAAGCTTTCTTT. The chain links TRBV21-1 to TRBJ1-1; no DNA check was done on the table's D call, TRBD1. TRBV21-1 is termed a pseudogene. CDR3 length: 16 amino acids.

The gene calls are TRBV10-3 and TRBJ1-3; 7 nucleotides line up with TRBD1. Germline-derived CDR1 and CDR2 are ENHRY and SYGVKD. There are 17 residues in the CDR3. J was trimmed by 0 bases and V by 1 base; bases with no gene match: 6. The CDR3 loop is CAISEFVQGISGNTIYF. The CDR3 DNA follows: TGTGCCATCAGTGAGTTTGTACAGGGGATCTCTGGAAACACCATATATTTT.

CDR3 nucleotide sequence: TGTGCCAGCAGCAAAACAGGGGGCGATAACATTCAGTACTTC. Translation: CASSKTGGDNIQYF. The chain carries TRBV7-2 and TRBJ2-4; 9 nucleotides line up with TRBD1. Germline CDR1 SGHTA, CDR2 FQGNSA. V was clipped by 5 bases and J by 7 bases; unmatched bases: 6. The CDR3 is made up of 14 amino acids. The entire variable domain, with the rest obtained from reference TRBV7-2 and TRBJ2-4, is as follows: GAGVSQSPSNKVTEKGKDVELRCDPISGHTALYWYRQSLGQGLEFLIYFQGNSAPDKSGLPSDRFSAERTGGSVSTLTIQRTQQEDSAVYLCASSKTGGDNIQYFGAGTRLSVL.

The chain carries TRBV7-9 and TRBJ1-1; no clear D. V was cut by 5 bases and J by 8 bases, with 15 bases left in between. Germline V gene sequence: CDR1 SEHNR, CDR2 FQNEAQ (reference sequence). The CDR3 totals 13 residues. CDR3 sequence: CASSPRGGYEAFF. In DNA, the CDR3 is TGTGCCAGCAGCCCCCGCGGAGGCTACGAAGCTTTCTTT.

The chain combines TRBV3-1 (or the pseudogene TRBV3-2) with TRBJ2-7; no definite D call. Germline V gene data show CDR1 as LGHDT and CDR2 as YNNKEL (reference sequence). The CDR3 contains 15 residues. Trimming shortened V by 0 bases and J by 3 bases, and 12 bases separated the two germline ends. CDR3 region: CASSQDQARYYEQYF. Written as DNA, the CDR3 is TGTGCCAGCAGCCAAGATCAGGCCAGGTACTACGAGCAGTACTTC.

V and J are TRBV19 and TRBJ1-6, with 9 nucleotides matching TRBD1. This CDR3 comprises 17 residues. The germline V gene encodes CDR1 LNHDA and CDR2 SQIVND (reference sequence). V gave up 4 bases and J gave up 11 bases; unmatched junction bases: 15. Written as DNA, the CDR3 is TGTGCCAGTAGTACGACCCTTACCGGGACAGGGAAGCCACCCCTCCACTTT. Residues: CASSTTLTGTGKPPLHF.